Below are 13 T cell receptor beta chains sequenced from a single sample in a study of post-analysis software for immune sequencing data. The study's findings and limits: Compared with controls, patients had more of about five TRBV segments, including TRBV5-6, TRBV5-1 and TRBV20-1.

Presence of unique molecular identifiers characterized the TCR beta cDNA libraries. One entry per CDR3 protein results from TCRdb running MiXCR on the PCR reads. Among a few hundred thousand distinct CDR3 sequences, about a third were seen once, and the ten largest hold around an eighth. Antigens of these TCRs are unknown. Sequenced sample: blood. These receptors were obtained from a girl aged 5-17 years with multiple sclerosis.

This chain links TRBV20-1 with TRBJ1-6; the D gene is possibly TRBD1 (5 bases). The germline V gene has CDR1 DFQATT and CDR2 SNEGSKA (reference sequence). The CDR3 is made up of 13 amino acids. V lost 8 bases and J 8 bases, leaving 16 bases between the germline ends. CDR3: CSTPTTGDSPLHF. As DNA, the CDR3 is TGCAGTACGCCGACAACGGGGGATTCACCCCTCCACTTT.

This clonotype turned up a few times. The V call is TRBV10-2, the J call TRBJ2-1; D possibly corresponds to TRBD2 (6 bases). The length of the CDR3 is 16 residues. Germline V gene data show CDR1 as WSHSY and CDR2 as SAAADI. V gave up 2 bases and J gave up 7 bases, with 18 bases separating them. The CDR3 DNA reads TGCGCCAGCAGTGAGATGAGGGACTCGTTAAAAAATGAGCAGTTCTTC. Its translation is CASSEMRDSLKNEQFF.

This clonotype was counted only a few times. CDR3 bases: TGTGCCATCAGTGAGTCTACAGCGGCAGATACGCAGTATTTT. Translated: CAISESTAADTQYF. The V and J genes are TRBV10-3 and TRBJ2-3; the D gene is possibly TRBD2 (5 bases). The V end lost 0 bases, the J end lost 4 bases, and 8 bases lay between the germline ends. The CDR3 is 14 amino acids. From germline, CDR1 is ENHRY and CDR2 SYGVKD.

This sequence joins TRBV6-2 or TRBV6-3 and TRBJ2-1; 7 bases are a match to TRBD2. CDR1 is MNHEY and CDR2 is SVGEGT in the germline V gene. CDR3 length equals 15 residues. J gave up 8 bases and V 2 bases, and 9 bases lay outside the gene matches. CDR3 in amino acids: CASSYGGERYDEQFF. In DNA form, the CDR3 reads TGTGCCAGCAGTTACGGGGGGGAACGATACGATGAGCAGTTCTTC.

The chain uses TRBV20-1 and TRBJ1-5; D is ambiguous. The CDR3 totals 12 residues. V dropped 7 bases and J dropped 0 bases, with 7 bases sitting between them. Germline values: CDR1 DFQATT, CDR2 SNEGSKA (reference sequence). The DNA of the CDR3 is TGCAGTGATAACCGTAGCAATCAGCCCCAGCATTTT. Translation gives CSDNRSNQPQHF.

This chain connects TRBV7-2 to TRBJ2-1, with 8 bases fitting TRBD2. V lost 1 base, J lost 5 bases, and 13 bases stayed unmatched. Germline assignment: CDR1 SGHTA and CDR2 FQGNSA. This CDR3 has 18 amino acids. The CDR3 coding sequence is TGTGCCAGCAGCTTAGGGTGGAATGCGGGGGGCCTCAACAATGAGCAGTTCTTC. It is translated as CASSLGWNAGGLNNEQFF.

In its sample, this clonotype was seen a few times. The chain couples TRBV4-2 to TRBJ2-1; possible D gene TRBD2, 6 bases. Germline loops: CDR1 LGHNA, CDR2 YNFKEQ. CDR3 size: 16 residues. V gave up 2 bases and J gave up 0 bases, with 11 bases separating them. CDR3 DNA sequence: TGTGCCAGCAGCCAACCGCGGGACTTCTCCTACAATGAGCAGTTCTTC. Translating gives CASSQPRDFSYNEQFF.

The chain joins TRBV7-3 to TRBJ2-1, with TRBD1 matching 10 bases. This CDR3 comprises 15 residues. J lost 5 bases, V lost 4 bases, and 5 bases had no gene match. The germline V gene encodes CDR1 SGHTA and CDR2 FQGTGA. CDR3 amino acids: CASSSGQGKHNEQFF. Here the CDR3 DNA reads TGTGCCAGCAGCTCGGGACAGGGGAAACACAATGAGCAGTTCTTC.

V and J are TRBV5-1 and TRBJ2-1, with TRBD1 identical over 7 bases. CDR3 length: 14 residues. Per germline, CDR1 SGHRS and CDR2 YFSETQ. After removal of 1 base from V and 10 bases from J, the junction contained 8 bases not matched to a gene. The chain's CDR3 is CASSLQQGFGEQFF. DNA for the CDR3: TGCGCCAGCAGCTTGCAACAGGGGTTCGGGGAGCAGTTCTTC.

V gene TRBV12-3 or TRBV12-4 combines with J gene TRBJ1-5; D call uncertain. V was pared by 6 bases and J by 6 bases, with 9 bases between. This CDR3 comprises 12 residues. CDR3 in amino acids: CASRFGSQPQHF. DNA of the CDR3: TGTGCCAGCAGATTCGGATCTCAGCCCCAGCATTTT.

This sequence joins TRBV24-1 and TRBJ2-5; D perhaps matches TRBD2 (5 bases). V lost 2 bases and J lost 0, with 12 bases in between. The CDR3 contains 16 residues. The V gene's germline CDR1 is KGHDR and CDR2 SFDVKD. This chain's CDR3 is CATSDSRGRHQETQYF. The CDR3 region has the DNA TGTGCCACCAGTGATTCCCGGGGTCGCCACCAAGAGACCCAGTACTTC.

V gene TRBV20-1 combines with J gene TRBJ1-2, with TRBD1 identical over 7 bases. Germline CDR1 and CDR2: DFQATT and SNEGSKA (reference sequence). V shed 3 bases and J 0 bases; nucleotides not matched to a gene: 1. CDR3 size: 13 residues. The CDR3 nucleotides read TGCAGTGCTAGGGGACAGTCTAACTATGGCTACACCTTC. Protein: CSARGQSNYGYTF.

The chain uses TRBV10-3 and TRBJ2-1; tentative D call: TRBD1 (7 bases). This CDR3 region has 13 residues. The V gene lost 8 bases and the J gene lost 5 bases, with 13 bases spanning the gap. Per germline, CDR1 ENHRY and CDR2 SYGVKD. The CDR3 sequence is CAIWRGLDNEQFF. In nucleotides, the CDR3 is TGTGCCATCTGGAGGGGGCTTGACAATGAGCAGTTCTTC.